A selection of T cell receptor beta chains follows, all from one sample in a study of cytomegalovirus exposure and HLA in healthy donors. The data were produced by immunoSEQ multiplex PCR, yet TCRdb's version contains in-frame clones alone and is incomplete. Of 110,000 or so clones in the sample, 70% to 85% were seen once. Sequencing input: PBMCs. These receptors all come from a woman between 50 and 59 years old in good health and CMV-seropositive. Both conserved end residues are part of each CDR3. A D gene is named only where the DNA matches it firmly. Size values are once, few and many counts, or a class for expanded clones, and some rows have none.

d_call | j_call | clone_size | cdr3_length | v_call | cdr3_nt | cdr3_aa
- | TRBJ1-1 | - | 16 | TRBV25-1 | TGTGCCAGCAGTGAAGTAGGCAGGAAAATGAACACTGAAGCTTTCTTT | CASSEVGRKMNTEAFF
TRBD2 | TRBJ2-3 | - | 16 | TRBV11-2 | TGTGCCAGCAGCCTATTTAGCGGGACTAGCACAGATACGCAGTATTTT | CASSLFSGTSTDTQYF
TRBD1 | TRBJ1-2 | - | 15 | TRBV12-5 | TGTGCTAGTGGTTTGGGGACAGGGGCCTTCTATGGCTACACCTTC | CASGLGTGAFYGYTF
- | TRBJ1-4 | - | 12 | TRBV30 | TGTGCAGGGGTACCAACTAATGAAAAACTGTTTTTT | CAGVPTNEKLFF
- | TRBJ2-7 | - | 15 | TRBV7-3 | TGTGCCAGCAGCGTTACCGGGGGAAGCTCCTACGAGCAGTACTTC | CASSVTGGSSYEQYF
- | TRBJ1-4 | - | 12 | TRBV19 | TGTGCCAGCGGCCCTACTACTGAAAAACTGTTTTTT | CASGPTTEKLFF
- | TRBJ2-6 | - | 17 | TRBV15 | TGTGCCACGGGGCTAAGTACAGGGCAAACTGGGGCCAACGTCCTGACTTTC | CATGLSTGQTGANVLTF
- | TRBJ2-1 | few | 14 | TRBV7-9 | TGTGCCAGCAGCGGAATCGGGGTCTACAATGAGCAGTTCTTC | CASSGIGVYNEQFF
TRBD1 | TRBJ2-5 | - | 13 | TRBV2 | TGTGCCAGCGGAGGAGAGGGACAGGAGACCCAGTACTTC | CASGGEGQETQYF
TRBD2 | TRBJ2-1 | - | 16 | TRBV19 | TGTGCCAGTACCCCAGCGGGGGCAAAGGCCTACAATGAGCAGTTCTTC | CASTPAGAKAYNEQFF
- | TRBJ1-4 | - | 14 | TRBV4-2 | TGTGCCAGCGCTCCAGGGGTTACTAATGAAAAACTGTTTTTT | CASAPGVTNEKLFF
TRBD2 | TRBJ2-1 | few | 15 | TRBV11-2 | TGTGCCAGCAGCTGGCTAGCGGGAAATACCTATGAGCAGTTCTTC | CASSWLAGNTYEQFF
- | TRBJ2-1 | - | 16 | TRBV5-1 | TGCGCCAGCAGCTTGAGAACGTCAGAATCCTACAATGAGCAGTTCTTC | CASSLRTSESYNEQFF